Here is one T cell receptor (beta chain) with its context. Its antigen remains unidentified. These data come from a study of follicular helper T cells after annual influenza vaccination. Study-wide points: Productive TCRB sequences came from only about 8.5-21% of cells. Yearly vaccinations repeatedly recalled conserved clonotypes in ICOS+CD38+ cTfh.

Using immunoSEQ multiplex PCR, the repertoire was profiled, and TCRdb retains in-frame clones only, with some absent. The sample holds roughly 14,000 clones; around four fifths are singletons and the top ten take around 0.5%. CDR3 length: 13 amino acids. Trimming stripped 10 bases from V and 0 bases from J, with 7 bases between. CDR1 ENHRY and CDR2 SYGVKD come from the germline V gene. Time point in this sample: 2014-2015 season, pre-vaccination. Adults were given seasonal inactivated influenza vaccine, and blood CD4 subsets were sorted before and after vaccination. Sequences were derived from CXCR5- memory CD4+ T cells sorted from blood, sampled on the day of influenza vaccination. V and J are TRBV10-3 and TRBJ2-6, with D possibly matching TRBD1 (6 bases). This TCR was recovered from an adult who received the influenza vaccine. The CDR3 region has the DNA TGTGCCACAGGGGTCTCTGGGGCCAACGTCCTGACTTTC. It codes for CATGVSGANVLTF.